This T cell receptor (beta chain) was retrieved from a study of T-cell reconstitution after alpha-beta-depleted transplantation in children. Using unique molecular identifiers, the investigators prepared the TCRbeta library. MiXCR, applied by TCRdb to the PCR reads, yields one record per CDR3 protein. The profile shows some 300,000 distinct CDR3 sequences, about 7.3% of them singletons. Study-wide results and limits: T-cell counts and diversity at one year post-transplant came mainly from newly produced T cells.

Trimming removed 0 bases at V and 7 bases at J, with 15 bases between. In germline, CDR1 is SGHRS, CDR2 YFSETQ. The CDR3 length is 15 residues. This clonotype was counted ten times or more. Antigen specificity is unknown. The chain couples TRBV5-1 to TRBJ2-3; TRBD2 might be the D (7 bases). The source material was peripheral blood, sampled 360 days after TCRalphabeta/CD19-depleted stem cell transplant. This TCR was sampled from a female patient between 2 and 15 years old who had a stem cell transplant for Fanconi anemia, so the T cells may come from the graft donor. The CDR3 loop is CASSLEAGARHTQYF. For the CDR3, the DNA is TGCGCCAGCAGCTTGGAGGCGGGGGCGCGGCATACGCAGTATTTT.